Listed below are T cell receptor beta chains from one sample, sequenced in a study of cytomegalovirus exposure and HLA in healthy donors. TCRdb's table, derived via immunoSEQ multiplex PCR, lists solely in-frame clones and lacks some. Of about 130,000 clones detected, approximately 79% appear once; the ten largest clones hold under 5%. The sequencing sample was made of PBMCs. The receptor source for this set is a man between 25 and 39 years old in good health and CMV-seronegative. Both conserved end residues are part of each CDR3. A D gene is named only where the DNA matches it firmly. Size values are once, few and many counts, or a class for expanded clones, and some rows have none.

CARNRSPNSPLHF	TGTGCCAGGAACAGGAGTCCGAATTCACCCCTCCACTTT	-	TRBV2	-	TRBJ1-6
CASSPSRGAYEQYF	TGTGCCAGCTCACCATCAAGGGGCGCCTACGAGCAGTACTTC	-	TRBV18	-	TRBJ2-7
CASSYSGTGDTEAFF	TGTGCCAGCAGTTATTCCGGGACAGGGGACACTGAAGCTTTCTTT	TRBD1	TRBV6-5	-	TRBJ1-1
CASTPPGGARDTQYF	TGTGCCAGCACACCTCCCGGGGGGGCCCGGGATACGCAGTATTTT	TRBD2	TRBV2	few	TRBJ2-3
CAISDLQGVMNTEAFF	TGTGCCATCAGTGATTTACAGGGCGTTATGAACACTGAAGCTTTCTTT	-	TRBV10-3	-	TRBJ1-1
CASSKDRGGQETQYF	TGCGCCAGCAGCAAGGACAGGGGTGGCCAAGAGACCCAGTACTTC	TRBD1	TRBV5-1	-	TRBJ2-5
CASSITRYQPQHF	TGTGCCAGCAGCATTACAAGATATCAGCCCCAGCATTTT	-	TRBV6-1	-	TRBJ1-5
CASRLLSETQYF	TGTGCCAGCAGGCTCCTTAGCGAGACCCAGTACTTC	-	TRBV7-9	-	TRBJ2-5
CASSFDGGTGDTQYF	TGTGCCAGCAGCTTTGATGGGGGGACCGGTGATACGCAGTATTTT	-	TRBV7-2	-	TRBJ2-3
CASRHTLIRGVYGYTF	TGTGCCAGCAGGCATACCCTTATCAGGGGCGTCTATGGCTACACCTTC	-	TRBV28	-	TRBJ1-2
CASSLVASGGPRTDTQYF	TGTGCCAGCAGCTTAGTGGCTAGCGGGGGGCCCCGCACAGATACGCAGTATTTT	TRBD2	TRBV7-9	-	TRBJ2-3
CASSLLTGTGPDPAEKLFF	TGCGCCAGCAGCCTATTAACCGGGACAGGACCCGACCCCGCTGAAAAACTGTTTTTT	TRBD1	TRBV5-1	-	TRBJ1-4
CASSAQGSVYGYTF	TGTGCCAGCAGTGCACAGGGTTCCGTCTATGGCTACACCTTC	-	TRBV6-5	-	TRBJ1-2
CASSRRNTEAFF	TGTGCCAGCAGCCGCAGGAACACTGAAGCTTTCTTT	-	TRBV11-2	-	TRBJ1-1
CASTEGGARPLHF	TGTGCCAGCACTGAAGGGGGGGCGCGACCCCTCCACTTT	-	TRBV6-5	-	TRBJ1-6
CATSRGLEGRANTEAFF	TGTGCCACCAGCAGAGGGCTTGAGGGAAGAGCGAACACTGAAGCTTTCTTT	-	TRBV15	-	TRBJ1-1
CAWSELLPTDTQYF	TGTGCCTGGAGTGAACTCCTTCCCACAGATACGCAGTATTTT	-	TRBV30	-	TRBJ2-3
CASSGTAHYGYTF	TGTGCCAGTTCCGGGACTGCGCATTATGGCTACACCTTC	-	TRBV7-9	-	TRBJ1-2
CSADDRGLGSGELFF	TGCAGCGCCGATGACAGGGGATTGGGGTCCGGGGAGCTGTTTTTT	TRBD1	TRBV29-1	-	TRBJ2-2
CASSSGRHPSNEQYF	TGTGCCAGCAGCTCAGGCCGCCACCCGTCGAACGAGCAGTACTTC	-	TRBV7-2	-	TRBJ2-7
CASSQVLASGHTDTQYF	TGTGCCAGCAGCCAAGTTCTTGCTAGCGGGCACACAGATACGCAGTATTTT	TRBD2	TRBV4-2	-	TRBJ2-3
CASRLTPYGYTF	TGTGCCAGCAGATTGACTCCCTATGGCTACACCTTC	-	TRBV6-1	few	TRBJ1-2
CATSGLAVDTQYF	TGTGCTACCTCGGGACTAGCAGTAGATACGCAGTATTTT	TRBD2	TRBV27	-	TRBJ2-3
CASSTGVETQYF	TGTGCCAGCAGCACAGGGGTGGAGACCCAGTACTTC	TRBD1	TRBV5-4	once	TRBJ2-5
CASSAQTLDTQYF	TGTGCCAGCAGCGCCCAAACTTTAGATACGCAGTATTTT	-	TRBV11-3	-	TRBJ2-3
CASSIQGNYGYTF	TGTGCCAGCAGCATCCAGGGGAACTATGGCTACACCTTC	-	TRBV13	once	TRBJ1-2
CASSEDRGGQPQHF	TGTGCCAGCAGTGAAGACAGGGGTGGTCAGCCCCAGCATTTT	TRBD1	TRBV6-1	-	TRBJ1-5
CASSLTTSSGANVLTF	TGCGCCAGCAGCTTAACAACCAGCTCTGGGGCCAACGTCCTGACTTTC	-	TRBV5-1	few	TRBJ2-6
CASSFTENQPQHF	TGTGCCAGCAGTTTCACGGAGAATCAGCCCCAGCATTTT	-	TRBV6-5	-	TRBJ1-5